This T cell receptor (beta chain) appears in the sequencing data of a study of blood T cells in healthy people across ages. For the second PCR, which ran for about 7 to 11 cycles, a sample-barcoded 5' primer and a J-beta primer mix were used. One entry per CDR3 protein results from TCRdb running MiXCR on the 5' RACE reads. This table holds a few hundred thousand distinct CDR3 sequences, 45% to 65% found once. The sample taken for sequencing was blood. The clonotype was recovered from a man in his sixties in good health.

CDR3 in amino acids: CASSPRPTGGTEAFF. CDR3 sequence (DNA): TGCGCCAGCAGCCCCCGACCGACAGGAGGGACTGAAGCTTTCTTT. The chain recombines TRBV5-1 with TRBJ1-1; maybe TRBD1 (6 bases). Trimming took off 4 bases at V and 5 bases at J, with 18 bases between the two ends. The CDR3 runs 15 residues. The germline V gene has CDR1 SGHRS and CDR2 YFSETQ.